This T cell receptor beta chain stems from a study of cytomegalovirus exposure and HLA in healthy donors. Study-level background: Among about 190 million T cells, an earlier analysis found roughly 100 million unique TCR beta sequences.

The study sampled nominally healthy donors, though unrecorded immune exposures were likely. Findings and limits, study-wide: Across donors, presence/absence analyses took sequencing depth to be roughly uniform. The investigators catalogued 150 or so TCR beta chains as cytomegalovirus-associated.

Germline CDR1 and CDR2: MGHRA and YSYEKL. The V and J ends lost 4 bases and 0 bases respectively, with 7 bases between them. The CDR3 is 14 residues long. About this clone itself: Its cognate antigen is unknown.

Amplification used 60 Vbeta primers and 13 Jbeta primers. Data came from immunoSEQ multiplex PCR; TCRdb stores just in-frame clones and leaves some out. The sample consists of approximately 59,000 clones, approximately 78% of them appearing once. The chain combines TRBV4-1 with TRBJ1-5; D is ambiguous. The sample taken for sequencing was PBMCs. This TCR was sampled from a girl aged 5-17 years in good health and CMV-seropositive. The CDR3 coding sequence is TGCGCCAGCAGCCGCGGGTATAGCAATCAGCCCCAGCATTTT. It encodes CASSRGYSNQPQHF.